The 23 T cell receptor beta chains below all came from one sample that was sequenced in a study of shared clonotypes between healthy human individuals. TCRdb's copy holds only in-frame clones and misses some; the assay was immunoSEQ multiplex PCR. The table shows roughly 2,300,000 clones, with around 92% occurring only once. The specimen was naive CD4+ T cells from PBMCs. Subset described: CD45RA+ positively selected. These receptors came from a man in his late teens or twenties in good health. Some clones in this sample may be carry-over from other donors' samples.

The chain combines TRBV6-6 with TRBJ2-7; 10 nucleotides agree with TRBD1. CDR1 MNHNY and CDR2 SVGAGI come from the germline V gene (reference sequence). This CDR3 spans 15 amino acids. With V trimmed by 7 bases and J by 4 bases, 10 bases remained unmatched. This CDR3 reads CASTQRDRGRYEQYF. The CDR3 DNA reads TGTGCCAGCACCCAAAGGGACAGGGGTAGATACGAGCAGTACTTC.

The V call is TRBV27, the J call TRBJ2-1; D gene unclear. The length of the CDR3 is 16 residues. V lost 1 base and J lost 0, with 10 bases in between. Germline V gene data show CDR1 as MNHEY and CDR2 as SMNVEV (reference sequence). The CDR3 protein is CASSLWAESSYNEQFF. In DNA, the CDR3 is TGTGCCAGCAGTTTATGGGCCGAGAGCTCCTACAATGAGCAGTTCTTC.

This chain links TRBV5-4 with TRBJ2-7; tentatively, D is TRBD2 (6 bases). Trimming removed 2 bases at V and 1 base at J, with 19 bases between. Germline loops: CDR1 SGHNT, CDR2 YYREEE (reference sequence). The CDR3 contains 17 residues. CDR3 residues: CASSFPGLRDSSYEQYF. For the CDR3, the DNA is TGTGCCAGCAGCTTCCCAGGGCTCCGGGACTCGTCCTACGAGCAGTACTTC.

The chain couples TRBV5-1 to TRBJ2-5; D not certain. Germline V gives CDR1 SGHRS, CDR2 YFSETQ. Trimming took 4 bases from V and 5 from J, leaving 15 bases between them. The CDR3 consists of 14 residues. CDR3 sequence reads: CASSPMARSETQYF. CDR3 nucleotide sequence: TGCGCCAGCAGCCCCATGGCCCGGTCTGAGACCCAGTACTTC.

A remark on this clone: Other DNA sequences in the sample encode the same CDR3. V is TRBV18 and J is TRBJ2-3; 12 bases agree with TRBD2. The V segment lost 6 bases and the J segment 6 bases; nucleotides outside the gene matches: 10. The germline gives CDR1 KGHSH, CDR2 LQKENI. This CDR3 contains 16 residues. CDR3 coding DNA: TGTGCCAGCTCGCCGAGACTAGCGGGAGAAACGGATACGCAGTATTTT. Protein: CASSPRLAGETDTQYF.

The V call is TRBV10-3, the J call TRBJ1-1; D gene uncertain. The germline V gene has CDR1 ENHRY and CDR2 SYGVKD. The V end lost 6 bases, the J end lost 2 bases, and 13 bases lay between the germline ends. The CDR3 length is 14 residues. Here the CDR3 DNA reads TGTGCCATCAGGGATAGGACGGTAAACACTGAAGCTTTCTTT. Amino acids: CAIRDRTVNTEAFF.

This clone was detected once. The V and J genes are TRBV30 and TRBJ1-5; possible D gene TRBD1, 5 bases. CDR1 is GTSNPN and CDR2 is SVGIG in the germline V gene (reference sequence). V lost 3 bases and J 3 bases, leaving 18 bases between the germline ends. This CDR3 region has 16 residues. The CDR3 DNA reads TGTGCCTGGAGCGCCTGGGACCGGCTCTTCAATCAGCCCCAGCATTTT. It specifies CAWSAWDRLFNQPQHF.

The chain uses TRBV30 and TRBJ1-2; 7 positions agree with TRBD1. The germline CDR1 and CDR2 sequences are GTSNPN and SVGIG (reference sequence). The CDR3 is made up of 14 amino acids. The junction had 13 bases not matched to a gene; V was cut back by 0 bases and J by 12 bases. The CDR3 protein is CAWSVQGTASSNTF. Written as DNA, the CDR3 is TGTGCCTGGAGTGTACAGGGGACCGCAAGCTCCAACACCTTC.

This chain joins TRBV7-3 and TRBJ2-1; the D is unclear. V was cut by 7 bases and J by 10 bases, with 5 bases left in between. This CDR3 spans 9 amino acids. Germline-derived CDR1 and CDR2 are SGHTA and FQGTGA. This chain's CDR3 is CASMREQFF. The CDR3 DNA follows: TGTGCCAGCATGCGGGAGCAGTTCTTC. The whole variable domain, filled in from reference TRBV7-3 and TRBJ2-1, reads GAGVSQTPSNKVTEKGKYVELRCDPISGHTALYWYRQSLGQGPEFLIYFQGTGAADDSGLPNDRFFAVRPEGSVSTLKIQRTERGDSAVYLCASMREQFFGPGTRLTVL.

The V and J genes are TRBV5-6 and TRBJ1-5; 7 nucleotides agree with TRBD1. CDR3 size: 14 residues. Trimming removed 2 bases from V and 3 bases from J; junction bases left unmatched: 2. From germline, CDR1 is SGHDT and CDR2 YYEEEE. The CDR3 coding sequence is TGTGCCAGCAGCTTCGGACAGGTCAATCAGCCCCAGCATTTT. It codes for CASSFGQVNQPQHF.

The chain employs TRBV7-3 and TRBJ1-1; D gene unclear. V was clipped by 2 bases and J by 4 bases, with 14 bases between them. Germline values: CDR1 SGHTA, CDR2 FQGTGA. The CDR3 totals 15 residues. DNA for the CDR3: TGTGCCAGCAGCTTATACAGAATTTCGAGCACTGAAGCTTTCTTT. Translated: CASSLYRISSTEAFF.

The V gene is TRBV4-1, the J gene TRBJ2-7; no firm D call. The V and J ends lost 4 bases and 2 bases respectively, with 15 bases between them. The CDR3 is made up of 15 amino acids. Germline CDR1 is MGHRA and CDR2 is YSYEKL. The CDR3 DNA reads TGCGCCAGCAGCCGCGGAAGAGCAAGCACCTACGAGCAGTACTTC. Its protein product is CASSRGRASTYEQYF.

The rearrangement links TRBV27 to TRBJ2-1, with TRBD2 matching over 11 bases. The CDR3 contains 16 residues. Per the germline V gene, CDR1 is MNHEY and CDR2 is SMNVEV (reference sequence). Trimming took 3 bases from V and 5 from J; bases not matched to a gene: 6. The CDR3, as DNA: TGTGCCAGCAGTTTCATTCGACTAGCGGGGCACAATGAGCAGTTCTTC. Amino acids: CASSFIRLAGHNEQFF.

The chain recombines TRBV2 with TRBJ2-5; no clear D gene. The germline gives CDR1 SNHLY, CDR2 FYNNEI. This CDR3 comprises 11 residues. The germline V and J ends were trimmed by 8 bases and 5 bases, with 9 bases remaining between them. The CDR3 DNA follows: TGTGCCAGCTCGCCGAAGGAGACCCAGTACTTC. It codes for CASSPKETQYF.

The V call is TRBV2, the J call TRBJ2-1; 11 bases match TRBD2. J lost 8 bases, V lost 7 bases, and 13 bases had no gene match. The CDR3 sequence is 16 residues long. Germline V CDR1 and CDR2: SNHLY, FYNNEI. CDR3 DNA: TGTGCCAGCACCCCCGCAAGGGTAGCGGGAGGGGATGAGCAGTTCTTC. Encoded protein: CASTPARVAGGDEQFF.

The rearrangement joins TRBV28 to TRBJ1-5; the D gene is possibly TRBD1 (5 bases). The CDR3 runs 15 residues. In germline, CDR1 is MDHEN, CDR2 SYDVKM. Trimming left V 6 bases short and J 1 base short, with 13 bases between. CDR3 DNA: TGTGCCAGCAGCCCTATGGGGCCGAGCAATCAGCCCCAGCATTTT. Encoded protein: CASSPMGPSNQPQHF.

The chain joins TRBV9 to TRBJ1-1, with TRBD1 identical over 10 bases. The V gene's germline CDR1 is SGDLS and CDR2 YYNGEE. CDR3 length: 13 amino acids. V trimming: 7 bases; J trimming: 4 bases; junction bases outside the gene matches: 4. The DNA for the CDR3 is TGTGCCAGCGACAGGGGGCTCGGCACTGAAGCTTTCTTT. It specifies CASDRGLGTEAFF. Using reference TRBV9 and TRBJ1-1 for the parts outside the CDR3, the full variable domain is DSGVTQTPKHLITATGQRVTLRCSPRSGDLSVYWYQQSLDQGLQFLIQYYNGEERAKGNILERFSAQQFPDLHSELNLSSLELGDSALYFCASDRGLGTEAFFGQGTRLTVV.

Note on this clone: Other nucleotide sequences from this sample produce the same CDR3. This CDR3 is CASSYRYEQYF. The CDR3 coding sequence is TGTGCCAGCAGTTATCGCTACGAGCAGTACTTC. The gene calls are TRBV6-6 and TRBJ2-7; D ambiguous. This CDR3 comprises 11 residues. Trimming removed 3 bases from V and 3 bases from J, with 3 bases in between. Germline loops: CDR1 MNHNY, CDR2 SVGAGI (reference sequence).

V and J are TRBV2 and TRBJ1-6; D perhaps matches TRBD1 (5 bases). V gave up 8 bases and J gave up 9 bases, with 17 bases separating them. The CDR3 contains 14 residues. CDR1 and CDR2 from the germline V gene are SNHLY and FYNNEI. CDR3 sequence: CASGPGPGGSPLHF. In DNA, the CDR3 is TGTGCCAGCGGACCGGGACCCGGGGGTTCACCCCTCCACTTT.

The genes are TRBV27 and TRBJ2-1; D might be TRBD2 (5 bases). The CDR3 is 13 amino acids. Trimming pared 6 bases from V and 3 bases from J, leaving 9 bases between. The germline V gene encodes CDR1 MNHEY and CDR2 SMNVEV (reference sequence). The CDR3: CASSRGIYNEQFF. The CDR3 DNA follows: TGTGCCAGCAGCCGGGGTATCTACAATGAGCAGTTCTTC.

This chain uses TRBV7-9 with TRBJ1-4, with 7 bases that match TRBD1. Per germline, CDR1 SEHNR and CDR2 FQNEAQ (reference sequence). Losses at the gene ends were 5 bases for V and 2 bases for J; bases not matched to a gene: 8. The CDR3 is 16 amino acids. As DNA, the CDR3 is TGTGCCAGCAGCACCGGGACAGATTGGACTAATGAAAAACTGTTTTTT. As protein: CASSTGTDWTNEKLFF.

The genes are TRBV7-9 and TRBJ2-2; D remains ambiguous. CDR3 length equals 15 residues. With 2 bases removed from V and 1 base from J, the gap between germline ends came to 8 bases. CDR1 is SEHNR, CDR2 FQNEAQ, per germline (reference sequence). The CDR3: CASSLRRKNTGELFF. CDR3 bases: TGTGCCAGCAGCTTAAGACGGAAGAACACCGGGGAGCTGTTTTTT.

This rearrangement joins TRBV14 to TRBJ2-5; no firm D call. Germline values: CDR1 SGHDN, CDR2 FVKESK. V lost 2 bases and J lost 0, with 4 bases in between. There are 13 residues in the CDR3. CDR3 bases: TGTGCCAGCAGCCAAACCCACCAAGAGACCCAGTACTTC. It yields the protein CASSQTHQETQYF.